The TCR beta chain described here comes from a study of cytomegalovirus exposure and HLA in healthy donors. General study results and limits: The study listed roughly 160 cytomegalovirus-associated TCR beta chains.

A multiplex PCR was run with 60 Vbeta primers and 13 Jbeta primers. TCRdb keeps only in-frame clones here, not all; method: immunoSEQ multiplex PCR. The data show 170,000 or so clones, 65% to 85% seen once. As regards this clone: Its specificity is unknown.

V lost 4 bases and J lost 3; bases outside the gene matches: 5. Germline CDR1 reads LGHNA; CDR2 reads YNFKEQ. This CDR3 region has 16 residues. The V gene is TRBV4-2, the J gene TRBJ2-1; 11 bases match TRBD2. This clonotype was sampled from a woman aged 45 to 65 in good health and CMV-seropositive. Sequencing used PBMCs. The DNA for the CDR3 is TGTGCCAGCAGCCCCGAACTAGCGGGAGTCTACAATGAGCAGTTCTTC. Amino acid sequence: CASSPELAGVYNEQFF.